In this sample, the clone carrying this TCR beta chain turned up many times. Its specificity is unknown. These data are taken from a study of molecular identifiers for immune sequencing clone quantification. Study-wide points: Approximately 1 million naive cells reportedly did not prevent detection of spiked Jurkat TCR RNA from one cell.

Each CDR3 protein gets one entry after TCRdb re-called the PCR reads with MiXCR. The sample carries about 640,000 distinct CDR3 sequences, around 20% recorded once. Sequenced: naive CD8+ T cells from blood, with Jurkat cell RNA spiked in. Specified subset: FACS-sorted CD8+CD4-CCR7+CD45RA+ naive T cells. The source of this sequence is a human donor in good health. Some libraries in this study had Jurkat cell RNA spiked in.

CDR3 protein: CASSYALGAARNEQFF. DNA of the CDR3: TGTGCCAGCAGCTACGCCTTGGGGGCAGCTCGCAATGAGCAGTTCTTC. The chain uses TRBV11-2 and TRBJ2-1, with D possibly being TRBD1 (6 bases). The CDR3 extends over 16 amino acids. Germline V lookup: CDR1 SGHAT, CDR2 FQNNGV. V was pared by 4 bases and J by 6 bases, with 19 bases between.